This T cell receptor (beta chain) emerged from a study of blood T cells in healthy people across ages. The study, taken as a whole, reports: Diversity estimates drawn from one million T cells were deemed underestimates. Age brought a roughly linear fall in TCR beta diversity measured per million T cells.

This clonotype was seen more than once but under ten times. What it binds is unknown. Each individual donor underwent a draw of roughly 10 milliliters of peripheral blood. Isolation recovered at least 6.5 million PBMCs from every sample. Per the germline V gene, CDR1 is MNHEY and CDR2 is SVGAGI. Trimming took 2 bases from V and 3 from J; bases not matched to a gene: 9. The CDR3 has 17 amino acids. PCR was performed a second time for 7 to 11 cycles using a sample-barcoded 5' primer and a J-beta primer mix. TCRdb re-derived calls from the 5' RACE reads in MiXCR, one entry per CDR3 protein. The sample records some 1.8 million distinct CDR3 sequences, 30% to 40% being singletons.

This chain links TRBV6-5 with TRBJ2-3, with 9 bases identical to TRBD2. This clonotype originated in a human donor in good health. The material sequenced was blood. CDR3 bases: TGTGCCAGCAGTTACACAAAGGCGGGGGGGCGGACAGATACGCAGTATTTT. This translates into CASSYTKAGGRTDTQYF.